This T cell receptor beta chain was found in a study of blood T cell repertoires in COVID-19. About the research overall: Some COVID-19 samples were acute and others convalescent; all came from the United States, Italy and Spain. T cells, B-cell-depleted T cells, or PBMCs provided the cDNA or gDNA that served as material.

Authors' processing steps: Amplifying reference gene primers gave estimates of nucleated cell counts. TCRdb's copy holds only in-frame clones and misses some; the assay was immunoSEQ multiplex PCR. That table supplies the V and J calls and clone size; D and trimming were determined from the DNA. The data hold around 100,000 clones, with over 70% observed a single time. This clonotype was sampled from a human donor in a cohort sampled during active or convalescent COVID-19. Sequenced material: peripheral blood.

CDR3 DNA sequence: TGTGCCAGTAGTATACCAGGGACAGGGGTACAGCCCCAGCATTTT. This codes for CASSIPGTGVQPQHF. This chain joins TRBV19 and TRBJ1-5, with 10 bases aligning to TRBD1. The germline CDR1 and CDR2 sequences are LNHDA and SQIVND (reference sequence). J was trimmed by 7 bases and V by 2 bases; bases with no gene match: 5. The CDR3 runs to 15 residues.